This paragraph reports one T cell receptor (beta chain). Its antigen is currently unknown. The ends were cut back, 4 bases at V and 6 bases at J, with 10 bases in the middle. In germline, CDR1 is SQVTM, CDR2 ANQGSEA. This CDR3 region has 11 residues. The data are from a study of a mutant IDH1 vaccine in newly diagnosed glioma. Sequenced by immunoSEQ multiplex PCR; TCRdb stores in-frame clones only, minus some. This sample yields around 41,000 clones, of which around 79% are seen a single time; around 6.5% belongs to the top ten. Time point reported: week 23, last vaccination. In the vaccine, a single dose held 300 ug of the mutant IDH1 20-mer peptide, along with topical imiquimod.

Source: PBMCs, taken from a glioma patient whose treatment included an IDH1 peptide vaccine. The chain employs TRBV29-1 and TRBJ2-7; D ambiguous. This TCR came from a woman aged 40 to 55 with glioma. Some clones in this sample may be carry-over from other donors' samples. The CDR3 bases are TGCAGCGTTGGAGATGGCGTCGAGCAGTACTTC. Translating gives CSVGDGVEQYF.